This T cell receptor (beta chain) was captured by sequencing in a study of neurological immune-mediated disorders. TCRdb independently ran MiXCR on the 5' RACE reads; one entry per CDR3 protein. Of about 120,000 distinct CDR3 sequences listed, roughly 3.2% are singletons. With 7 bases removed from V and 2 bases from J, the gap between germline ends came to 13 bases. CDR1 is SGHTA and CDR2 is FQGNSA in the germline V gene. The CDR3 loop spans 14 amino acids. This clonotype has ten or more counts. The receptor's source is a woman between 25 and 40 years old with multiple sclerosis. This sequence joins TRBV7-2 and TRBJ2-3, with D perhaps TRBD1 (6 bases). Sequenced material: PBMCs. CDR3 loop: CASTPGQPTDTQYF. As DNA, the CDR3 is TGTGCCAGCACCCCCGGACAGCCCACAGATACGCAGTATTTT.